Listed below are T cell receptor beta chains from one sample, sequenced in a study of T cell changes during pregnancy in multiple sclerosis. Profiling relied on immunoSEQ multiplex PCR, and the TCRdb table lists in-frame clones only, not all of them. This table holds fewer than 80,000 clones, more than 70% found once. The sequencing here drew on peripheral blood, taken in the first trimester of pregnancy. The origin of the receptors is a female donor in good health, enrolled as a control in a pregnancy study. CDR3s include the opening cysteine and the closing phenylalanine or tryptophan. Fields, in order: clone size, J gene, D gene, CDR3 length, V gene, CDR3 DNA, CDR3 protein. A D gene is named only where the DNA matches it firmly. Only part of the rows carry a size: once, few, many, or a class if the clone is expanded.

>NA|TRBJ1-5|NA|14|TRBV19
TGTGCCAGTTCCGAGTCCGGGGGAAAGCAGCCCCAGCATTTT
CASSESGGKQPQHF
>NA|TRBJ1-1|NA|14|TRBV11-3
TGTGCCAGCAGCCCCGGAACGGCGGGCACTGAAGCTTTCTTT
CASSPGTAGTEAFF
>NA|TRBJ1-6|TRBD1|14|TRBV18
TGTGCCAGCTCAGGGGACAGGGGAAATTCACCCCTCCACTTT
CASSGDRGNSPLHF
>NA|TRBJ2-2|NA|15|TRBV7-2
TGTGCCAGCACCCAACAGGAAGGAGCTGAGGGGGAGCTGTTTTTT
CASTQQEGAEGELFF
>NA|TRBJ2-7|NA|13|TRBV6-1
TGTGCCAGCACCCTCACGGGACACTACGAGCAGTACTTC
CASTLTGHYEQYF
>NA|TRBJ2-6|TRBD1|17|TRBV9
TGTGCCAGCGGGGCAGGACAGGACCGCTCTGGGGCCAACGTCCTGACTTTC
CASGAGQDRSGANVLTF
>NA|TRBJ1-1|NA|15|TRBV19
TGTGCCAGTAGTATGAGGAGGCAGGGAGGGACTGAAGCTTTCTTT
CASSMRRQGGTEAFF
>NA|TRBJ2-2|TRBD1|15|TRBV2
TGTGCCAGCATCGGGGTGACAGGGTCCCCCGGGGAGCTGTTTTTT
CASIGVTGSPGELFF
>NA|TRBJ1-4|TRBD1|13|TRBV11-2
TGTGCCAGCAGCTCACAGGGGAATCAAAAACTGTTTTTT
CASSSQGNQKLFF
>NA|TRBJ2-1|NA|13|TRBV6-1
TGTGCCAGCAAGTCGGACACCTACAATGAGCAGTTCTTC
CASKSDTYNEQFF
>NA|TRBJ2-5|NA|18|TRBV7-2
TGTGCCAGCAGCTTCAATCCGGTGGGCCGGGGGGCCCGGGAGACCCAGTACTTC
CASSFNPVGRGARETQYF
>NA|TRBJ1-2|TRBD1|18|TRBV18
TGTGCCAGCTCACCACCGTCAATGGGGACAGGGAGTAACTATGGCTACACCTTC
CASSPPSMGTGSNYGYTF
>NA|TRBJ1-3|TRBD1|14|TRBV19
TGTGCCAGTAGAAGACAGGGGTCCGGAAACACCATATATTTT
CASRRQGSGNTIYF
>NA|TRBJ1-5|TRBD1|21|TRBV29-1
TGCAGCGTCATCGTGGGACAGAACTTTTTAATTCCGTTATATAGCAATCAGCCCCAGCATTTT
CSVIVGQNFLIPLYSNQPQHF
>NA|TRBJ2-3|NA|17|TRBV9
TGTGCCAGCAGCGTAGTCGCTAGCACTAAAAGCACAGATACGCAGTATTTT
CASSVVASTKSTDTQYF
>NA|TRBJ2-7|NA|12|TRBV7-9
TGTGCCAGCAGCTCGGCGGGCTACGAGCAGTACTTC
CASSSAGYEQYF
>NA|TRBJ2-7|NA|15|TRBV6-1
TGTGCCAGCAGTGACTGGGACGGAATGAGGGGGGAGCAGTACTTC
CASSDWDGMRGEQYF
>NA|TRBJ2-7|TRBD1|14|TRBV6-1
TGTGCCAGCAGTGACAGGGGGTACTCCTACGAGCAGTACTTC
CASSDRGYSYEQYF
>NA|TRBJ2-2|TRBD2|16|TRBV28
TGTGCCAGCAGTGTAATTAGCGGGAGGGCCACCGGGGAGCTGTTTTTT
CASSVISGRATGELFF
>NA|TRBJ1-1|NA|15|TRBV4-2
TGTGCCAGCAGCCAAGACCAGGCAAACAACCTTGAAGCTTTCTTT
CASSQDQANNLEAFF
>NA|TRBJ1-1|TRBD1|14|TRBV5-1
TGCGCCAGTTTTGCCGGGACAGGGAACACTGAAGCTTTCTTT
CASFAGTGNTEAFF
>NA|TRBJ1-5|NA|15|TRBV19
TGTGCCAGTAGTATCATAACCCTGAGGAATCAGCCCCAGCATTTT
CASSIITLRNQPQHF
>NA|TRBJ1-1|NA|16|TRBV30
TGTGCCTGGAGTTTAGGGGGGGCCGCAAAGAACACTGAAGCTTTCTTT
CAWSLGGAAKNTEAFF
>once|TRBJ1-5|NA|12|TRBV19
TGTGCCAGTAGTATAAGGGAGCAGCCCCAGCATTTT
CASSIREQPQHF
>NA|TRBJ1-2|NA|14|TRBV4-3
TGCGCCAGCAGCCAAGATATGTCAGGCTATGGCTACACCTTC
CASSQDMSGYGYTF
>NA|TRBJ2-2|TRBD1|15|TRBV19
TGTGCCAGTAGTCACCGACAGGGGTACACCGGGGAGCTGTTTTTT
CASSHRQGYTGELFF
>NA|TRBJ1-6|TRBD1|15|TRBV15
TGTGCCACCAGCTTGGGACAGGGAATCAATTCACCCCGCCACTTT
CATSLGQGINSPRHF
>NA|TRBJ2-7|NA|12|TRBV27
TGTGCCAGCGGGGCAGGACCTTACGAGCAGTACTTC
CASGAGPYEQYF
>NA|TRBJ1-2|NA|13|TRBV18
TGTGCCAGCTCACCCAGGCAGCCTTATGGCTACACCTTC
CASSPRQPYGYTF
>NA|TRBJ1-6|NA|15|TRBV6-1
TGTGCCAGCAGTGTTACAGGGATGGATAATTCACCCCTCCACTTT
CASSVTGMDNSPLHF
>NA|TRBJ1-6|TRBD1|18|TRBV7-2
TGTGCCAGCAGCGAACAGGGGAGACCAAGCTCCTATAATTCACCCCTCCACTTT
CASSEQGRPSSYNSPLHF
>NA|TRBJ2-6|NA|15|TRBV5-4
TGTGCCAGCAGCCGACAGCTCTCTGGGGCCAACGTCCTGACTTTC
CASSRQLSGANVLTF
>NA|TRBJ1-1|NA|15|TRBV6-1
TGTGCCAGCAGTGAAAGTTATTTTGCGGGGGCTGAAGCTTTCTTT
CASSESYFAGAEAFF
>NA|TRBJ1-5|NA|15|TRBV10-2
TGCGCCAGCAGTCCGGACAGCCTGAACAATCAGCCCCAGCATTTT
CASSPDSLNNQPQHF
>NA|TRBJ2-1|TRBD2|17|TRBV14
TGTGCCAGCAGCCAATACGGACTAGCGGGAGTTCACAATGAGCAGTTCTTC
CASSQYGLAGVHNEQFF
>NA|TRBJ2-2|NA|15|TRBV27
TGTGCCAGCACCCCGGCCCGAGAGGACACCGGGGAGCTGTTTTTT
CASTPAREDTGELFF
>NA|TRBJ1-5|TRBD1|15|TRBV5-6
TGTGCCAGCAGCTTGAAGGGGACAGGCAATCAGCCCCAGCATTTT
CASSLKGTGNQPQHF
>NA|TRBJ2-2|TRBD2|14|TRBV7-2
TGTGCCAGCAGCCGGGGGGGTAACACCGGGGAGCTGTTTTTT
CASSRGGNTGELFF
>NA|TRBJ1-1|TRBD1|14|TRBV19
TGTGCCAGTAGTATCAGGGGGCGGGACACTGAAGCTTTCTTT
CASSIRGRDTEAFF
>NA|TRBJ2-7|TRBD2|17|TRBV11-2
TGTGCCAGCAGCCCCGGCGGACTAGCGGGGGGAAAGTACGAGCAGTACTTC
CASSPGGLAGGKYEQYF
>NA|TRBJ2-5|NA|11|TRBV27
TGTGCCAGCAGTTTTAGAGAGACCCAGTACTTC
CASSFRETQYF
>NA|TRBJ1-1|TRBD1|15|TRBV6-5
TGTGCCAGCAGTTACTCGTACAGGGGATTCACTGAAGCTTTCTTT
CASSYSYRGFTEAFF
>once|TRBJ1-2|NA|14|TRBV27
TGTGCCAGCAGTTTAAAAGGGGCAGGCGGAGGCTACACCTTC
CASSLKGAGGGYTF
>NA|TRBJ1-6|TRBD1|14|TRBV5-1
TGCGCCAGCAGCTCTACAGGGGCCTTCGATCCCCTCCACTTT
CASSSTGAFDPLHF
>NA|TRBJ1-2|NA|14|TRBV6-1
TGTGCCAGCAGCGAAGCGGAAAGGGGCTATGGCTACACCTTC
CASSEAERGYGYTF
>NA|TRBJ2-7|NA|14|TRBV9
TGTGCCAGCAGCGTAGAAGCCCAAACCTACGAGCAGTACTTC
CASSVEAQTYEQYF
>once|TRBJ1-6|NA|13|TRBV28
TGTGCCAGCAGTTTAGCGGGACTTTTCACCCTCCACTTT
CASSLAGLFTLHF
>NA|TRBJ1-2|TRBD1|15|TRBV11-1
TGTGCCAGCGGACAGGGTCCCGATGCTAACTATGGCTACACCTTC
CASGQGPDANYGYTF
>NA|TRBJ2-2|TRBD1|16|TRBV6-5
TGTGCCAGCAGTTGGGGACAGGGGCTAGGAACCGGGGAGCTGTTTTTT
CASSWGQGLGTGELFF
>NA|TRBJ2-5|TRBD2|14|TRBV5-1
TGCGCCAGCATCGGGGGACTAGCGTCCGAGACCCAGTACTTC
CASIGGLASETQYF
>NA|TRBJ2-1|TRBD2|14|TRBV27
TGTGCCAGCAGTTTACTAGCGGACTACAATGAGCAGTTCTTC
CASSLLADYNEQFF
>NA|TRBJ1-1|TRBD1|18|TRBV4-2
TGTGCCAGCAGCCAGTGGACAGGCACCAATCCTATGAACACTGAAGCTTTCTTT
CASSQWTGTNPMNTEAFF
>NA|TRBJ2-7|NA|15|TRBV11-3
TGTGCCAGCACCATAAAGGAGGGGAGCTCCTACGAGCAGTACTTC
CASTIKEGSSYEQYF
>NA|TRBJ1-6|TRBD1|16|TRBV5-1
TGCGCCAGCAGCCGACAGGGACAGGGGGTTGATTCACCCCTCCACTTT
CASSRQGQGVDSPLHF
>NA|TRBJ2-7|NA|12|TRBV28
TGTGCCAGCAGTTCACCCTACGGCGAGCAGTACTTC
CASSSPYGEQYF
>NA|TRBJ2-7|TRBD1|15|TRBV18
TGTGCCAGCTCACCAGACAGGGTATCCCTCTCCGAGCAGTACTTC
CASSPDRVSLSEQYF
>NA|TRBJ2-1|TRBD2|16|TRBV28
TGTGCCAGCAGTTTAGAACCTAGCGGGAGACGAAAAGAGCAGTTCTTC
CASSLEPSGRRKEQFF
>NA|TRBJ2-3|TRBD1|16|TRBV5-8
TGTGCCAGCAGCGCGGGACAGGGGCCAAGCACAGATACGCAGTATTTT
CASSAGQGPSTDTQYF
>few|TRBJ1-2|NA|16|TRBV18
TGTGCCAGCTCACCACTAGGGGCACCCGGCAACTATGGCTACACCTTC
CASSPLGAPGNYGYTF